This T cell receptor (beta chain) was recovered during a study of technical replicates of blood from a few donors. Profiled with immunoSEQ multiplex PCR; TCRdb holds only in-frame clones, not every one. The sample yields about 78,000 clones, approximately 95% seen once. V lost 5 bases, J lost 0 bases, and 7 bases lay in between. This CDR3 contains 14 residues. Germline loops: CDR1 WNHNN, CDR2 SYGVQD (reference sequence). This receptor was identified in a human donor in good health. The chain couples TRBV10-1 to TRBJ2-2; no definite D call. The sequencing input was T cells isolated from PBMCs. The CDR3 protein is CASSTDPNTGELFF. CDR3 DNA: TGCGCCAGCAGTACAGACCCGAACACCGGGGAGCTGTTTTTT.